This TCR beta chain was captured by sequencing in a study of identical twins. Notes on this clonotype: As yet, its antigen is unknown.

From the 5' RACE reads, TCRdb called clonotypes with MiXCR, one entry per CDR3 protein. The sample comprises under 1 million distinct CDR3 sequences, 9% to 15% of which are singletons, and about 1.5% rests with the top ten. The CDR3 extends over 12 amino acids. In germline, CDR1 is DFQATT, CDR2 SNEGSKA (reference sequence). The V and J ends lost 2 bases and 6 bases respectively, with 7 bases between them. Study-level findings and limits: The study based its conclusions on cross-sectional statistical analysis and did not follow the same donors. Analyses of zero insertions could, in part, be confounded by invariant MAIT and iNKT cells.

This sample was shared with a second study, whose subject was yellow fever vaccine responses in identical twins. That report notes: Vaccine T cell responses of twins reportedly seemed partly convergent and partly personalized.

The receptor's source is a woman between 18 and 29 years old in good health. The sample was PBMCs. This chain uses TRBV20-1 with TRBJ2-2; no firm D call. This chain's CDR3 is CSARYRPGELFF. CDR3 coding DNA: TGCAGTGCTAGATACCGGCCCGGGGAGCTGTTTTTT.